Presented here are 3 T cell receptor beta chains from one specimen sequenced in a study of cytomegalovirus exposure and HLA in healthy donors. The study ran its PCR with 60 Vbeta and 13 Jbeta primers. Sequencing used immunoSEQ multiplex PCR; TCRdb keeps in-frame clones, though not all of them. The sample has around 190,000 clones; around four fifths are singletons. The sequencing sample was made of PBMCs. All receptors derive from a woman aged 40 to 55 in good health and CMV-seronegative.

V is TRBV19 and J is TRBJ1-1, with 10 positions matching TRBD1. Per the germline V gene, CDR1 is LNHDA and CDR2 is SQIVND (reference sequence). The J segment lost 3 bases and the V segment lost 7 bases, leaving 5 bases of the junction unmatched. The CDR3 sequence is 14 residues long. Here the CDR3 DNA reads TGTGCCAGTAACGAAGGGACAGGGGACACTGAAGCTTTCTTT. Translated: CASNEGTGDTEAFF.

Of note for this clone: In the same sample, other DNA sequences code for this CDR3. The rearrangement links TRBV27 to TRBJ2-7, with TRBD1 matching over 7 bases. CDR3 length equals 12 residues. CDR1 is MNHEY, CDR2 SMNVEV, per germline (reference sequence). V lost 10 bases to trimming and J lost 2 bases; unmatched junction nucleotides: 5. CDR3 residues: CANGQDPYEQYV. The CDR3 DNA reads TGTGCCAATGGACAGGATCCCTACGAGCAGTACGTC.

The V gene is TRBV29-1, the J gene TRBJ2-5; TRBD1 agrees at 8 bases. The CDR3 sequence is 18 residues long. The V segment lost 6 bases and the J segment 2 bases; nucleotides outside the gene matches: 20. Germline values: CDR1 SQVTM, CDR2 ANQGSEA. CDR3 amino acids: CSVPSTGGLGEGQETQYF. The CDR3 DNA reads TGCAGCGTACCCTCCACAGGGGGGCTGGGAGAGGGGCAAGAGACCCAGTACTTC.